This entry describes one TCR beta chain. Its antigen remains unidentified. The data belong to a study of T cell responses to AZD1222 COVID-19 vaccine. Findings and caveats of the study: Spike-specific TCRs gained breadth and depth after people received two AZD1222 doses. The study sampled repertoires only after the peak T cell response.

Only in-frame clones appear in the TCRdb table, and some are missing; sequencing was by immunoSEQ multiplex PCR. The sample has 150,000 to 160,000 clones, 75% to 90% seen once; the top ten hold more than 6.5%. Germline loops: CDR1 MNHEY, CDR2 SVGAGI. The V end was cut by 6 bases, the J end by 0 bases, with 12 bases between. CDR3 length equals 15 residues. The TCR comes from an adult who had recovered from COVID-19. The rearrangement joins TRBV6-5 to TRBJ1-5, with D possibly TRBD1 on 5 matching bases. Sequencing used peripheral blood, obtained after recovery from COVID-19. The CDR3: CASSEGIHSNQPQHF. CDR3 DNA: TGTGCCAGCAGCGAGGGGATCCATAGCAATCAGCCCCAGCATTTT.